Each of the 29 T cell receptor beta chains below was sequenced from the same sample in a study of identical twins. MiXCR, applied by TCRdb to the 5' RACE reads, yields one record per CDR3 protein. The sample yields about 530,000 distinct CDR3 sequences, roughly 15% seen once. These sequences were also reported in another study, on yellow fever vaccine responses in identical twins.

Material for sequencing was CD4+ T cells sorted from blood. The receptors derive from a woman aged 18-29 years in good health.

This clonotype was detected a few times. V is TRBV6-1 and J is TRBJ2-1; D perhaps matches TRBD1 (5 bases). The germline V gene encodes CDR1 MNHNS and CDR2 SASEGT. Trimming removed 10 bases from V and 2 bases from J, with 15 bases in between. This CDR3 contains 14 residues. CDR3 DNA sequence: TGTGCCACCTCAATGGGGCGGACCTACAATGAGCAGTTCTTC. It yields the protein CATSMGRTYNEQFF.

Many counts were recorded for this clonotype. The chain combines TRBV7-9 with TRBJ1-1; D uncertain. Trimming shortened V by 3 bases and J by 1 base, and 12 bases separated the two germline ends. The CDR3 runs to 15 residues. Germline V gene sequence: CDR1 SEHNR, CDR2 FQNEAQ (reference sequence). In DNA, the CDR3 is TGTGCCAGCAGCTTGGGAGGGAGAAGGAACACTGAAGCTTTCTTT. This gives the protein CASSLGGRRNTEAFF.

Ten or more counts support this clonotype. This chain's CDR3 is CASSVASHMGLAPNEQFF. The DNA for the CDR3 is TGTGCCAGCAGCGTAGCCAGTCATATGGGGCTAGCGCCCAATGAGCAGTTCTTC. J is TRBJ2-1 and V is TRBV9; D perhaps matches TRBD2 (6 bases). The CDR3 has 18 residues. The germline V and J ends were trimmed by 0 bases and 6 bases, with 22 bases remaining between them. The germline CDR1 and CDR2 sequences are SGDLS and YYNGEE.

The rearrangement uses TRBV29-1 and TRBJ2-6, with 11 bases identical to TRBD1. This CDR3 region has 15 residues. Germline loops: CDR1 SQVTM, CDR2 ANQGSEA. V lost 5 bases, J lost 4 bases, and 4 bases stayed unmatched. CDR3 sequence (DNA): TGCAGCGTTTGGGACAGGGGGGACGGGGCCAACGTCCTGACTTTC. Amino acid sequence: CSVWDRGDGANVLTF. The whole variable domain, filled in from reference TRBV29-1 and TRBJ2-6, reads SAVISQKPSRDICQRGTSLTIQCQVDSQVTMMFWYRQQPGQSLTLIATANQGSEATYESGFVIDKFPISRPNLTFSTLTVSNMSPEDSSIYLCSVWDRGDGANVLTFGAGSRLTVL.

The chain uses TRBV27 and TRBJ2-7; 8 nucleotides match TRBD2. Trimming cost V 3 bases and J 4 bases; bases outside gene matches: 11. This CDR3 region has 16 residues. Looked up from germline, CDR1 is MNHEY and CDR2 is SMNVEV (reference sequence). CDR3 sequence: CASSFSGSGSWYEQYF. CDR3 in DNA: TGTGCCAGCAGTTTTTCGGGGAGCGGGAGTTGGTACGAGCAGTACTTC.

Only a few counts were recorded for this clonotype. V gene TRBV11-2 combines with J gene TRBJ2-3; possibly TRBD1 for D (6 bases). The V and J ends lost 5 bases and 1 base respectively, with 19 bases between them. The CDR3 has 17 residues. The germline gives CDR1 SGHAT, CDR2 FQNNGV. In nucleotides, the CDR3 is TGTGCCAGCAGCGGAACAGGGACAAAGCGCGGCACAGATACGCAGTATTTT. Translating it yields CASSGTGTKRGTDTQYF.

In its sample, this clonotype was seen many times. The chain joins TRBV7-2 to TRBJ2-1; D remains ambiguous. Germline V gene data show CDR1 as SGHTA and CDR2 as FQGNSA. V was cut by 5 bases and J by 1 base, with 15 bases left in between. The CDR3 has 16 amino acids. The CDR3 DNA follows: TGTGCCAGCAGCCCAAGAGTCTCTTTATCCTACAATGAGCAGTTCTTC. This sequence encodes CASSPRVSLSYNEQFF.

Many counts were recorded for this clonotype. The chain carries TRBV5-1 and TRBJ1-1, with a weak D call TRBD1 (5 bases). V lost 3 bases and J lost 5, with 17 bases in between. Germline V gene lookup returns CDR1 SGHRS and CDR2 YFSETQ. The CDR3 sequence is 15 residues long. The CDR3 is CASSSKDGAGTEAFF. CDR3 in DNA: TGCGCCAGCAGCTCGAAGGACGGGGCAGGAACTGAAGCTTTCTTT.

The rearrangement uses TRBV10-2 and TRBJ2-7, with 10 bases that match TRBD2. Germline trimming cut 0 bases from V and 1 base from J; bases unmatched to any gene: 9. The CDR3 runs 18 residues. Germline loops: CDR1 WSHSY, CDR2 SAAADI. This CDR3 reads CASSESAGLAGASYEQYV. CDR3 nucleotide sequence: TGCGCCAGCAGTGAGTCAGCTGGGCTAGCGGGGGCTTCCTACGAGCAGTACGTC.

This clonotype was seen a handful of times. The CDR3 DNA sequence: TGTGCCAGCAGCTTTCCGGGAGCTTCTGGGGCCAACGTCCTGACTTTC. Translation gives CASSFPGASGANVLTF. The genes are TRBV7-9 and TRBJ2-6; tentative D call: TRBD2 (6 bases). The CDR3 covers 16 residues. The ends were cut back, 3 bases at V and 1 base at J, with 10 bases in the middle. Germline CDR1 SEHNR, CDR2 FQNEAQ (reference sequence).

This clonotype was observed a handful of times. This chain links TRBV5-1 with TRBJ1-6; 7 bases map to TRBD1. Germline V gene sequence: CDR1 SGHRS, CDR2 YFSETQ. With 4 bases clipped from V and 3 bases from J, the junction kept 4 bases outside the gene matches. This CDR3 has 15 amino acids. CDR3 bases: TGCGCCAGCAGCGGAGGGGGCGGCTATAATTCACCCCTCCACTTT. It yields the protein CASSGGGGYNSPLHF.

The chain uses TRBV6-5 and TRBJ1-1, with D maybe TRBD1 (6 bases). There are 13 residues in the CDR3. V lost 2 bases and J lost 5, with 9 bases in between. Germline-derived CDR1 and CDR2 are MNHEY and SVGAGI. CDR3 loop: CASSYVRGTEAFF. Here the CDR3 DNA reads TGTGCCAGCAGTTACGTTAGGGGGACTGAAGCTTTCTTT.

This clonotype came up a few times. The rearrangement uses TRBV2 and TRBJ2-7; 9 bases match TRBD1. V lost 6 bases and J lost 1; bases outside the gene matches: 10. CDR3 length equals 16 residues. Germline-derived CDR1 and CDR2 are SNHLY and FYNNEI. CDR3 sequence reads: CASRNSGQGWSYEQYV. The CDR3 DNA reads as TGTGCCAGCAGAAACAGCGGACAGGGGTGGTCCTACGAGCAGTACGTC.

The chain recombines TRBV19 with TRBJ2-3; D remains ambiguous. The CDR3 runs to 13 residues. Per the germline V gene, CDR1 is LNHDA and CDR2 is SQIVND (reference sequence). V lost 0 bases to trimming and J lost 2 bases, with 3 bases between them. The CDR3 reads CASSIESTDTQYF. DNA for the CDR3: TGTGCCAGTAGTATAGAGTCCACAGATACGCAGTATTTT.

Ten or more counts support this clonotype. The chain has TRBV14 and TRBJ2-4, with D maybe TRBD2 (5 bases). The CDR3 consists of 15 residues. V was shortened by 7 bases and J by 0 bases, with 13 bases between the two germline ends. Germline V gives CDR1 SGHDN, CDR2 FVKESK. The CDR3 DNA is TGTGCCAGCAACCCCCTAGCTTTAGCCAAAAACATTCAGTACTTC. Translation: CASNPLALAKNIQYF.

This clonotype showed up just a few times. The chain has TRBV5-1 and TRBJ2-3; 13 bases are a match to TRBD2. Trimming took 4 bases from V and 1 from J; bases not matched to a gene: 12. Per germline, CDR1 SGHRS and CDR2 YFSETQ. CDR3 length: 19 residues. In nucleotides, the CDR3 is TGCGCCAGCAGCCCCACCGGACTAGCGGGAGTGCTACGCACAGATACGCAGTATTTT. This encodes CASSPTGLAGVLRTDTQYF. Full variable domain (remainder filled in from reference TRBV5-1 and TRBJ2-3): KAGVTQTPRYLIKTRGQQVTLSCSPISGHRSVSWYQQTPGQGLQFLFEYFSETQRNKGNFPGRFSGRQFSNSRSEMNVSTLELGDSALYLCASSPTGLAGVLRTDTQYFGPGTRLTVL.

CDR3 sequence reads: CASSLAFNTGELFF. The CDR3 bases are TGTGCCAGCAGCTTAGCCTTTAACACCGGGGAGCTGTTTTTT. The genes are TRBV5-5 and TRBJ2-2; no definite D call. The CDR3 is made up of 14 amino acids. Trimming took off 2 bases at V and 2 bases at J, with 7 bases between the two ends. The V gene's germline CDR1 is SGHKS and CDR2 YYEKEE (reference sequence).

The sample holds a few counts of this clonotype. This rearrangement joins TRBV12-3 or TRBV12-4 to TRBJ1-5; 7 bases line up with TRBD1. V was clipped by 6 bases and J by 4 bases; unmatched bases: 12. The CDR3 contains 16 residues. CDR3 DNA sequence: TGTGCCAGCAGATTATCGGCACAGGGGAATAATCAGCCCCAGCATTTT. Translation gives CASRLSAQGNNQPQHF.

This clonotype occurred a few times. CDR3 nucleotides: TGTGCCAGCAGCCAATCCTCCTACCCGGCAGAGCAGTTCTTC. Translation gives CASSQSSYPAEQFF. The chain is built from TRBV3-1 and TRBJ2-1; no firm D call. The length of the CDR3 is 14 residues. Trimming removed 2 bases at V and 10 bases at J, with 15 bases between. From germline, CDR1 is LGHDT and CDR2 YNNKEL (reference sequence).

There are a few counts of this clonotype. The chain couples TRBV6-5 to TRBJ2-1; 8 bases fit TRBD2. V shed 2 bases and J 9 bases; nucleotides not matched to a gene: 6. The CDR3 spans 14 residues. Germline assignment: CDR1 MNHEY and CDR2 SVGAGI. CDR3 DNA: TGTGCCAGCAGTTACGCAGAGCGGGAGACTGAGCAGTTCTTC. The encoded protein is CASSYAERETEQFF.

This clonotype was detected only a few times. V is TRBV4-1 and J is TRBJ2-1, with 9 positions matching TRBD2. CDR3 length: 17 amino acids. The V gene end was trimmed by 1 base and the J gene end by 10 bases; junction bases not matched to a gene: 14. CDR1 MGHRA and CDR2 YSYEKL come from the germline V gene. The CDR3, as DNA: TGCGCCAGCAGCCAAGGACTCCCGGGACTAGCCGGATTGGAGCAGTTCTTC. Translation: CASSQGLPGLAGLEQFF.

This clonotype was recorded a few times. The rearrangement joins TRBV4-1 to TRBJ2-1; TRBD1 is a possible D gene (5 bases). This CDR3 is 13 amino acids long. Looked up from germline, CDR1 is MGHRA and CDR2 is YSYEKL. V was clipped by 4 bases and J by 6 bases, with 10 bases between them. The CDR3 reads CASSPQGVNEQFF. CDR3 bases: TGCGCCAGCAGCCCCCAGGGCGTCAATGAGCAGTTCTTC.

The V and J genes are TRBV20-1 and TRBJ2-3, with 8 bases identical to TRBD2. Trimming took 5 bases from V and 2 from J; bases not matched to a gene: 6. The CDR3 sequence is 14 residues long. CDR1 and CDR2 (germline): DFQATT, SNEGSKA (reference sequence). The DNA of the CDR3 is TGCAGTGCTCTTAGCGGGAAGGACACAGATACGCAGTATTTT. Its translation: CSALSGKDTDTQYF.

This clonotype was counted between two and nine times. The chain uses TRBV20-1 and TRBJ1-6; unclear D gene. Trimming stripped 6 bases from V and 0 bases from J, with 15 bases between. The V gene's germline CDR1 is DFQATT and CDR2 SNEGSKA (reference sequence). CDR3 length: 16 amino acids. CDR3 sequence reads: CSAFSTGSSYNSPLHF. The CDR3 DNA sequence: TGCAGTGCCTTTTCAACCGGGAGCTCCTATAATTCACCCCTCCACTTT.

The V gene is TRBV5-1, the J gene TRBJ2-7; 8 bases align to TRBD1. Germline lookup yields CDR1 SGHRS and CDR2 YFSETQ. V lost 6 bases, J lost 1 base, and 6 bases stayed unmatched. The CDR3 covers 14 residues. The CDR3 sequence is CASTRRTGSYEQYF. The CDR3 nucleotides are TGCGCCAGCACCCGGAGGACAGGGTCCTACGAGCAGTACTTC. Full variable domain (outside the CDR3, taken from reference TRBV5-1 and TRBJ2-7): KAGVTQTPRYLIKTRGQQVTLSCSPISGHRSVSWYQQTPGQGLQFLFEYFSETQRNKGNFPGRFSGRQFSNSRSEMNVSTLELGDSALYLCASTRRTGSYEQYFGPGTRLTVT.

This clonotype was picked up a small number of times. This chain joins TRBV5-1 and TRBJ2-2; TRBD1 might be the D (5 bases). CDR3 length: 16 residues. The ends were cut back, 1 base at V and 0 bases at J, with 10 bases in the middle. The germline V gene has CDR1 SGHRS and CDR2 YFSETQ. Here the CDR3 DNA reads TGCGCCAGCAGCTTGTGGACATTGGCGAACACCGGGGAGCTGTTTTTT. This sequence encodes CASSLWTLANTGELFF.

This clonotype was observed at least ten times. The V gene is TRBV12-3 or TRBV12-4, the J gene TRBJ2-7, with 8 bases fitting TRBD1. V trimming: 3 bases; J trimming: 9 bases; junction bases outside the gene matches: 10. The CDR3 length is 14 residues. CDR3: CASSFLGQGALQYF. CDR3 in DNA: TGTGCCAGCAGTTTCTTAGGACAGGGTGCGCTGCAGTACTTC.

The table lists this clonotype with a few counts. CDR3 region: CASSFSSGDFSSTDTQYF. CDR3 DNA sequence: TGTGCCAGCAGTTTTTCTAGCGGGGATTTTTCTAGCACAGATACGCAGTATTTT. The J gene is TRBJ2-3, the V gene TRBV3-1, with TRBD2 matching over 9 bases. The CDR3 spans 18 residues. J gave up 0 bases and V 6 bases, and 13 bases lay outside the gene matches. Germline-derived CDR1 and CDR2 are LGHDT and YNNKEL (reference sequence).

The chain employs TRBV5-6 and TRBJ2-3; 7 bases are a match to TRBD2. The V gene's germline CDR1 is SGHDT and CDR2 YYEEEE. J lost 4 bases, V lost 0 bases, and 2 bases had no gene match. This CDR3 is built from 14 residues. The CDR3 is CASSLATSSDTQYF. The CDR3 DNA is TGTGCCAGCAGCTTGGCGACTAGCTCAGATACGCAGTATTTT.